A single sample gave rise to the 12 T cell receptor beta chains below, sequenced in a study of shared clonotypes between healthy human individuals. Some clones are missing from TCRdb's copy, which holds only in-frame ones; the method was immunoSEQ multiplex PCR. The sample shows approximately 1,500,000 clones, more than 95% of them seen only once. The sequenced sample was naive CD4+ T cells sorted from blood. Regarding subset: CD45RA+ positively selected. The receptor set was obtained from a man aged 25-45 years in good health.

For this clone: Other DNA variants within this sample encode the same CDR3. The chain is built from TRBV9 and TRBJ1-1; D uncertain. The CDR3 length is 12 residues. Trimming took off 2 bases at V and 5 bases at J, with 7 bases between the two ends. CDR1 is SGDLS, CDR2 YYNGEE, per germline. The CDR3 DNA reads TGTGCCAGCAGCGTTTTGGGGACTGAAGCTTTCTTT. This sequence encodes CASSVLGTEAFF.

The rearrangement links TRBV5-1 to TRBJ2-5; the D gene is possibly TRBD1 (5 bases). CDR3 size: 18 residues. CDR1 and CDR2 from the germline V gene are SGHRS and YFSETQ. V was pared by 4 bases and J by 2 bases, with 24 bases between. Written as DNA, the CDR3 is TGCGCCAGCAGCCCCGCAGGGAACTCAAATATGGGGCAAGAGACCCAGTACTTC. It specifies CASSPAGNSNMGQETQYF. Based on the CDR3 plus reference TRBV5-1 and TRBJ2-5, the full variable domain is KAGVTQTPRYLIKTRGQQVTLSCSPISGHRSVSWYQQTPGQGLQFLFEYFSETQRNKGNFPGRFSGRQFSNSRSEMNVSTLELGDSALYLCASSPAGNSNMGQETQYFGPGTRLLVL.

The chain combines TRBV28 with TRBJ1-1; 8 nucleotides agree with TRBD1. Germline assignment: CDR1 MDHEN and CDR2 SYDVKM. The CDR3 runs 15 residues. The V segment lost 4 bases and the J segment 5 bases; nucleotides outside the gene matches: 9. The CDR3 spells CASSSSGQGRTEAFF. In nucleotides, the CDR3 is TGTGCCAGCAGTTCCTCTGGACAGGGACGGACTGAAGCTTTCTTT.

The genes are TRBV19 and TRBJ2-2; D uncertain. The CDR3 consists of 14 residues. V gave up 5 bases and J gave up 5 bases, with 12 bases separating them. Germline CDR1 LNHDA, CDR2 SQIVND (reference sequence). The CDR3 DNA is TGTGCCAGTAGTTTAATGGCTGAGACCGGGGAGCTGTTTTTT. It translates to CASSLMAETGELFF. The variable domain in full, completed from reference TRBV19 and TRBJ2-2, reads DGGITQSPKYLFRKEGQNVTLSCEQNLNHDAMYWYRQDPGQGLRLIYYSQIVNDFQKGDIAEGYSVSREKKESFPLTVTSAQKNPTAFYLCASSLMAETGELFFGEGSRLTVL.

V usage is TRBV11-2 and J usage is TRBJ2-5, with 7 positions matching TRBD1. V shed 5 bases and J 1 base; nucleotides not matched to a gene: 4. This CDR3 has 14 amino acids. Germline lookup yields CDR1 SGHAT and CDR2 FQNNGV. The CDR3 bases are TGTGCCAGCAGCGAAGGGACAGCCCAAGAGACCCAGTACTTC. It specifies CASSEGTAQETQYF.

The chain is built from TRBV5-4 and TRBJ2-1; TRBD2 matches at 8 bases. The length of the CDR3 is 14 residues. CDR1 is SGHNT, CDR2 YYREEE, per germline (reference sequence). V trimming: 5 bases; J trimming: 1 base; junction bases outside the gene matches: 2. The CDR3, as DNA: TGTGCCAGCAGTCGGGAGGGGTCCTACAATGAGCAGTTCTTC. Its translation is CASSREGSYNEQFF.

This rearrangement joins TRBV6-6 to TRBJ2-7, with D unresolved. This CDR3 has 12 residues. The germline V gene has CDR1 MNHNY and CDR2 SVGAGI (reference sequence). V dropped 6 bases and J dropped 3 bases, with 9 bases sitting between them. CDR3 coding DNA: TGTGCCAGCAGGACTCGACGCTACGAGCAGTACTTC. Its protein is CASRTRRYEQYF.

Comments on this clone: Other nucleotide sequences in the sample specify the same CDR3. The rearrangement uses TRBV9 and TRBJ1-5; D possibly corresponds to TRBD1 (6 bases). Germline-derived CDR1 and CDR2 are SGDLS and YYNGEE. This CDR3 region has 14 residues. V was shortened by 0 bases and J by 2 bases, with 6 bases between the two germline ends. The CDR3 loop reads CASSVAGGNQPQHF. The CDR3 coding sequence is TGTGCCAGCAGCGTAGCAGGGGGCAATCAGCCCCAGCATTTT. Combining the CDR3 with reference TRBV9 and TRBJ1-5 gives the whole variable domain DSGVTQTPKHLITATGQRVTLRCSPRSGDLSVYWYQQSLDQGLQFLIQYYNGEERAKGNILERFSAQQFPDLHSELNLSSLELGDSALYFCASSVAGGNQPQHFGDGTRLSIL.

This rearrangement joins TRBV18 to TRBJ2-1; 8 bases agree with TRBD1. The CDR3 is made up of 16 amino acids. Germline trimming cut 3 bases from V and 7 bases from J; bases unmatched to any gene: 11. Germline V gene lookup returns CDR1 KGHSH and CDR2 LQKENI. The CDR3 is CASSPLDRVGQNEQFF. The CDR3 bases are TGTGCCAGCTCACCTCTGGACAGGGTGGGCCAGAATGAGCAGTTCTTC.

The chain has TRBV5-4 and TRBJ1-1; 10 bases are a match to TRBD1. The CDR3 is made up of 14 amino acids. With V trimmed by 4 bases and J by 7 bases, 7 bases remained unmatched. CDR1 SGHNT and CDR2 YYREEE come from the germline V gene (reference sequence). CDR3 DNA: TGTGCCAGCAGCCGACAGGGGGCGCGGAATGAAGCTTTCTTT. Protein product: CASSRQGARNEAFF.

The rearrangement joins TRBV5-1 to TRBJ2-7, with D possibly matching TRBD1 (5 bases). The V gene lost 1 base and the J gene lost 3 bases, with 11 bases spanning the gap. This CDR3 spans 14 amino acids. Germline V lookup: CDR1 SGHRS, CDR2 YFSETQ. The CDR3 nucleotides read TGCGCCAGCAGCTTGCAGGGTGAAGACTACGAGCAGTACTTC. This gives the protein CASSLQGEDYEQYF.

V and J are TRBV7-9 and TRBJ2-7; tentative D call: TRBD1 (5 bases). There are 15 residues in the CDR3. CDR1 is SEHNR, CDR2 FQNEAQ, per germline (reference sequence). Trimming pared 2 bases from V and 5 bases from J, leaving 16 bases between. CDR3: CASSLFVTVVHEQYF. In DNA form, the CDR3 reads TGTGCCAGCAGCTTATTTGTGACAGTTGTCCACGAGCAGTACTTC.